This T cell receptor beta chain was observed in a study of shared clonotypes between healthy human individuals. Regarding the study as a whole: Clonotype sharing among donors likely depends on sequencing depth. Richness estimates generally favored naive over memory subsets. About 5% of naive CD4 clonotypes were shared across a handful of donors.

As regards this clone: Its antigen is as yet unknown.

The CDR3 totals 16 residues. In the sorted-subset replicate PCRs, approximately 200 ng DNA, around 30,000 T cell genomes, was used. Generated by immunoSEQ multiplex PCR, the TCRdb table keeps only in-frame clones and is missing some. Of 2,500,000 or so clones listed, 90% to 95% are singletons. The rearrangement links TRBV21-1 to TRBJ2-5; the table's D call TRBD2 went unverified against the DNA. TRBV21-1 is an annotated pseudogene. Source material: naive CD4+ T cells from PBMCs. The sample's subset: CD45RA+ positively selected. This clonotype originated in a man between 18 and 35 years old in good health. Some clones in this sample may be carry-over from other donors' samples. The CDR3 DNA is TGTGCCAGCAGCTGCCGGACTAGCGGATTCCAAGAGACCCAGTACTTC. This sequence encodes CASSCRTSGFQETQYF.